This entry describes one T cell receptor beta chain. The data belong to a study of blood T cell repertoires in COVID-19. Overall study: The samples span acute and convalescent COVID-19 from the United States, Italy and Spain. T cells, B-cell-depleted T cells, or PBMCs supplied cDNA or gDNA.

In the study's own analysis: Amplification with reference gene primers provided the estimates of nucleated cell counts. Some clones are missing from TCRdb's copy, which holds only in-frame ones; the method was immunoSEQ multiplex PCR. V and J calls plus clone size are reproduced from that table; the DNA served to infer D and trimming. The table has tens of thousands of clones, roughly three quarters seen once. The length of the CDR3 is 16 residues. CDR1 is SQVTM, CDR2 ANQGSEA, per germline. The V end lost 2 bases, the J end lost 0 bases, and 14 bases lay between the germline ends. The chain carries TRBV29-1 and TRBJ2-1; D is undetermined. The sample was peripheral blood. The clonotype originates from a man aged 65 to 79 with acute or convalescent COVID-19. The chain's CDR3 is CSVELTVPSSYNEQFF. CDR3 nucleotide sequence: TGCAGCGTTGAATTAACAGTCCCAAGCTCCTACAATGAGCAGTTCTTC.